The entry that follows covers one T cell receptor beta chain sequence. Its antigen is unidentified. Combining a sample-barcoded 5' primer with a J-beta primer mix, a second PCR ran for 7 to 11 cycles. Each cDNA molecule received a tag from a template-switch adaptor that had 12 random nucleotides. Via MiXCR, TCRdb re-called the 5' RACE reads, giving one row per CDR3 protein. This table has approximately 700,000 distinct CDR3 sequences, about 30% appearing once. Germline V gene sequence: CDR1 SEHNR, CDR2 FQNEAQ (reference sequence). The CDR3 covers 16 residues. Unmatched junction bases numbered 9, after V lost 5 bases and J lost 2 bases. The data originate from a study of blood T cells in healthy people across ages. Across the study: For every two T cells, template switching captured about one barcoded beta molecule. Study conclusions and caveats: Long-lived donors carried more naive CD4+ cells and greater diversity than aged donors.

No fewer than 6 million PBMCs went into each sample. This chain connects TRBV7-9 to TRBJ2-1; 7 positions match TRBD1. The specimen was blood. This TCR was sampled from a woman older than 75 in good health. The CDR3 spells CASSPWTGQTYNEQFF. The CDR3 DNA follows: TGTGCCAGCAGCCCTTGGACAGGCCAAACCTACAATGAGCAGTTCTTC.